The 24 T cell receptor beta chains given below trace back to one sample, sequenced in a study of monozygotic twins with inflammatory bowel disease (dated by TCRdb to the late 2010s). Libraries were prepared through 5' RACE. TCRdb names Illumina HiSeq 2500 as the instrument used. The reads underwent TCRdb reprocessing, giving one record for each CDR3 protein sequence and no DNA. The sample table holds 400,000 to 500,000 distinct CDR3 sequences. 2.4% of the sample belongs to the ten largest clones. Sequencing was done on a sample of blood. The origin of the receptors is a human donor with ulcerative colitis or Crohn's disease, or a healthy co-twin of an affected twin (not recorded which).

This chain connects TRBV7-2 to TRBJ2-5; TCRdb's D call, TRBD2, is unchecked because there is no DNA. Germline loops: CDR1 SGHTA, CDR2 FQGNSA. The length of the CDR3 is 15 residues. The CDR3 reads CASSLVSGRSETQYF.

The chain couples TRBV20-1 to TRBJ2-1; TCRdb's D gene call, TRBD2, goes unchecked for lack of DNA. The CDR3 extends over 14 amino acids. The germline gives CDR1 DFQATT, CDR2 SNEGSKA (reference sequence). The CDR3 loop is CSARRQGGYNEQFF.

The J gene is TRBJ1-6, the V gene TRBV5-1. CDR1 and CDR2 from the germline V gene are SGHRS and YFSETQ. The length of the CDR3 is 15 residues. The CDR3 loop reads CASSPGGSYNSPLHF.

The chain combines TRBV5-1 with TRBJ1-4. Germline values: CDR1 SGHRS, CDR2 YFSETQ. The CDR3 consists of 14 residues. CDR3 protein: CASSLGATNEKLFF.

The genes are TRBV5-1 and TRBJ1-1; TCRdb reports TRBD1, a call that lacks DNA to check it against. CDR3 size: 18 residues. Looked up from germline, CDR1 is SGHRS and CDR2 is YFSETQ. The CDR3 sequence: CASSLGVRAVRGDTEAFF.

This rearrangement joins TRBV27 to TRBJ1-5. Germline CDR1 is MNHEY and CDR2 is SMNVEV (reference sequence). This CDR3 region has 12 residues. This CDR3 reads CASGLGGGPQHF.

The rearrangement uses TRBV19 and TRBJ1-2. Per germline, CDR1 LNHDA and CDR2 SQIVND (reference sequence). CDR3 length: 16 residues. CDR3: CASSPRAGSLDYGYTF.

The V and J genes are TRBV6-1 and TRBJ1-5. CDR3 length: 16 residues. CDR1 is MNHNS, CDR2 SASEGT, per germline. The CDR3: CASSESAEWDIQPQHF.

CDR3 residues: CASSQAAGYEQYF. The genes are TRBV4-3 and TRBJ2-7; absent DNA, TCRdb's TRBD2 call cannot be checked. Germline CDR1 is LGHNA and CDR2 is YSLEER. The CDR3 covers 13 residues.

The CDR3 spells CASSRQNYYGYTF. This chain connects TRBV13 to TRBJ1-2; there is no DNA to check the TCRdb D call of TRBD1. The CDR3 is 13 amino acids. In germline, CDR1 is PRHDT, CDR2 FYEKMQ (reference sequence).

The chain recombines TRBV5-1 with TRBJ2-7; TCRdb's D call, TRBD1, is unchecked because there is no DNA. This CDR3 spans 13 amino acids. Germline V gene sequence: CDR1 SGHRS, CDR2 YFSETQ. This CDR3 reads CASTTDRGVEQYF.

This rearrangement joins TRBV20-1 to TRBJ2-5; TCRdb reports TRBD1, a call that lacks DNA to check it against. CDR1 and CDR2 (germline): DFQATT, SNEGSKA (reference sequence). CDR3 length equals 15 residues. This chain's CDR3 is CSATSLGTIEETQYF.

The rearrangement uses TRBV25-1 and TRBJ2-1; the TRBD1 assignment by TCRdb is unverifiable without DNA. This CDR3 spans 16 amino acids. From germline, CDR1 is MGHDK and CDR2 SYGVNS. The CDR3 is CASSDRGGHKGAEQFF.

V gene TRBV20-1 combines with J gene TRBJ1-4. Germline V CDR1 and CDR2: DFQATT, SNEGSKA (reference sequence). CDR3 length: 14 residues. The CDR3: CSARRRAGGEKLFF.

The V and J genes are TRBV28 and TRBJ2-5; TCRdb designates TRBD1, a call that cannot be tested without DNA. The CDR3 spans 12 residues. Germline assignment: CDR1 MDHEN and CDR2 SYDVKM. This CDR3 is CASRPTVETQYF.

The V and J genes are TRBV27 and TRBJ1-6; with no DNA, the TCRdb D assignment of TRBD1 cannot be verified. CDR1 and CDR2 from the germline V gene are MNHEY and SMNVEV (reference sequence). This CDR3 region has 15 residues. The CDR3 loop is CASSLGTGNNSPLHF.

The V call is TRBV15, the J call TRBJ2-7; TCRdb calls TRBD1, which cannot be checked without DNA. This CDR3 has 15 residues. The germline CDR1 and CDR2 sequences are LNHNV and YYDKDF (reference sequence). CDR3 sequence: CATSREGDRAYEQYF.

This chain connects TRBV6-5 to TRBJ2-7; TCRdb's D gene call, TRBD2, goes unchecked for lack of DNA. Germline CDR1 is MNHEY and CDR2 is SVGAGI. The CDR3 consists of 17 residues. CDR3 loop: CASSYSEPAGGSYEQYF.

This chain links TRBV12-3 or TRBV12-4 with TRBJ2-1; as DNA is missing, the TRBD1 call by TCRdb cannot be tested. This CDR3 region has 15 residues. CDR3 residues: CASRLDRVGDNEQFF.

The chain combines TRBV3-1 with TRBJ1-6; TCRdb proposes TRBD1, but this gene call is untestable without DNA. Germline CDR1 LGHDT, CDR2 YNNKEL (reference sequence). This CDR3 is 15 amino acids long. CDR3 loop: CASRLSGTGISPLHF.

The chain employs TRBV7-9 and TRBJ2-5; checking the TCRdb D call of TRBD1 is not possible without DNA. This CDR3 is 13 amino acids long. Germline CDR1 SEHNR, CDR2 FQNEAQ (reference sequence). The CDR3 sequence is CASSSGGSGTQYF.

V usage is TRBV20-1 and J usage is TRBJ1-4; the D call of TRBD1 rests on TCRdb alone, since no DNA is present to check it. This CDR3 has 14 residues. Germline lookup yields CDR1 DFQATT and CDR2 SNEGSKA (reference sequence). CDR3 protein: CSASLGGAGEKLFF.

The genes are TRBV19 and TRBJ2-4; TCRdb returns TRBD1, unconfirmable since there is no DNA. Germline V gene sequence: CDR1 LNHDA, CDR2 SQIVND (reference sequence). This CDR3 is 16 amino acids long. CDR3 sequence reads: CASSNPGEEAKNIQYF. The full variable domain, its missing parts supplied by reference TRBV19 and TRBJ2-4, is DGGITQSPKYLFRKEGQNVTLSCEQNLNHDAMYWYRQDPGQGLRLIYYSQIVNDFQKGDIAEGYSVSREKKESFPLTVTSAQKNPTAFYLCASSNPGEEAKNIQYFGAGTRLSVL.

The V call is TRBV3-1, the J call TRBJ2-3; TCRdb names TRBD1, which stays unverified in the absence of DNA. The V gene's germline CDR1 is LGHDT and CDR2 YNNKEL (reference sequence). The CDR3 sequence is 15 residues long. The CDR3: CASSQGGPSTDTQYF.